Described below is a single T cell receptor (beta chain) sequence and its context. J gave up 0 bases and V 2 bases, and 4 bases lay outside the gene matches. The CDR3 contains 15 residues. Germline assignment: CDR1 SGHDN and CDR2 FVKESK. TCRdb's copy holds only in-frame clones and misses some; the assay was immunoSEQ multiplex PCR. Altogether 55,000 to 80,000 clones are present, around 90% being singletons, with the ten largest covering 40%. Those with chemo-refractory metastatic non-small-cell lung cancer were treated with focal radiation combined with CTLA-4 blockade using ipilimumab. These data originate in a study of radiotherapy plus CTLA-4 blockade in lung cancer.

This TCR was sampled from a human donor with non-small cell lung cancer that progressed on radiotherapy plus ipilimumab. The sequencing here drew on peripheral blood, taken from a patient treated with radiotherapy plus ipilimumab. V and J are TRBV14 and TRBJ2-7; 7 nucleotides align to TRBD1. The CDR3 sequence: CASSQRQGISYEQYF. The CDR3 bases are TGTGCCAGCAGCCAACGACAGGGAATCTCCTACGAGCAGTACTTC.